The T cell receptor beta chain described here comes from a study of OX40 agonist ivuxolimab in advanced cancers. At the level of the study: Eligibility admitted prior anti-PD-1, anti-PD-L1 or anti-CTLA-4 therapy; 40% had some.

Using immunoSEQ multiplex PCR, the repertoire was profiled, and TCRdb retains in-frame clones only, with some absent. Of roughly 50,000 clones listed, around 88% are singletons. The sample in question was CD4+ or CD8+ T cells sorted from blood, obtained in a trial of the OX40 agonist ivuxolimab. The clonotype originates from an adult with an advanced solid tumor such as melanoma, head and neck, liver or kidney cancer.

DNA for the CDR3: TGTGCCAGCAGCCCCGGGCGGCAGCCTCAACTGTTTTTT. Its protein is CASSPGRQPQLFF. The chain joins TRBV11-2 to TRBJ1-4; D is undetermined. The V gene's germline CDR1 is SGHAT and CDR2 FQNNGV. This CDR3 is 13 amino acids long. V dropped 5 bases and J dropped 12 bases, with 16 bases sitting between them.